Listed below are T cell receptor beta chains from one sample, sequenced in a study of regulatory T cells in long-lasting Graves disease. TCRdb ran MiXCR on the multiplex PCR reads and lists one entry per CDR3 protein. The sample shows hundreds of thousands of distinct CDR3 sequences, roughly 15% of them seen only once. This sample was shared with a second study, whose subject was T cells in Graves' hyperthyroidism and ophthalmopathy.

The specimen was peripheral blood mononuclear cells (PBMCs), collected at new diagnosis, from a patient treated with antithyroid drugs. The source of these receptors is a woman aged 30 to 39 with Graves disease. The CDR3 runs from the conserved cysteine through the conserved F or W. The D gene is left open where the match is weak. Size values are once, few and many counts, or a class for expanded clones, and some rows have none.

TRBV6-1,many,TRBJ1-2,NA,CASKSAGTNYGYTF,TGTGCCAGCAAGTCGGCGGGAACAAACTATGGCTACACCTTC
TRBV30,few,TRBJ2-7,TRBD2,CAWSTRGGRFSYEQYF,TGTGCCTGGAGTACCCGCGGGGGACGGTTCTCCTACGAGCAGTACTTC
TRBV19,NA,TRBJ1-5,NA,CASSQAIDQPQHF,TGTGCCAGTAGTCAGGCCATAGATCAGCCCCAGCATTTT
TRBV7-2,many,TRBJ1-2,NA,CASSLAAGRYGYGYTF,TGTGCCAGCAGCTTAGCGGCCGGGCGTTACGGCTATGGCTACACCTTC
TRBV28,many,TRBJ2-3,NA,CASRASQDTQYF,TGTGCCAGCAGGGCTAGCCAGGATACGCAGTATTTT
TRBV11-1,few,TRBJ1-1,NA,CASTPEWGTEAFF,TGTGCCAGCACCCCGGAGTGGGGCACTGAAGCTTTCTTT
TRBV20-1,NA,TRBJ2-7,NA,CSARGPLYYEQYF,TGCAGTGCTAGGGGGCCCCTATACTACGAGCAGTACTTC
TRBV10-2,many,TRBJ2-3,TRBD1,CASSVQGATQYF,TGCGCCAGCAGTGTGCAGGGGGCTACGCAGTATTTT
TRBV20-1,NA,TRBJ2-2,TRBD2,CSAKLAGGNTGELFF,TGCAGTGCCAAACTAGCGGGAGGGAACACCGGGGAGCTGTTTTTT
TRBV3-1,NA,TRBJ1-4,TRBD1,CASRQGATNEKLFF,TGTGCCAGCAGACAGGGGGCAACTAATGAAAAACTGTTTTTT
TRBV4-1,NA,TRBJ2-7,TRBD2,CASSQVDFLPSGMYEQYF,TGCGCCAGCAGCCAAGTCGACTTTCTCCCTAGCGGGATGTACGAGCAGTACTTC
TRBV7-2,many,TRBJ1-4,NA,CASSLGGGTEKLFF,TGTGCCAGCAGCTTAGGAGGGGGTACTGAAAAACTGTTTTTT
TRBV29-1,few,TRBJ2-3,NA,CSYRGGATADTQYF,TGCAGCTACCGAGGTGGGGCTACGGCAGATACGCAGTATTTT
TRBV2,NA,TRBJ1-4,TRBD1,CASSGQGGEKLFF,TGTGCCAGCAGTGGACAGGGAGGGGAAAAACTGTTTTTT
TRBV29-1,NA,TRBJ2-5,NA,CSVETGQEETQYF,TGCAGCGTTGAAACGGGGCAGGAAGAGACCCAGTACTTC
TRBV27,few,TRBJ2-2,NA,CASSRGLNTGELFF,TGTGCCAGCAGTCGGGGACTGAACACCGGGGAGCTGTTTTTT
TRBV6-1,many,TRBJ2-2,NA,CASSERGVTGELFF,TGTGCCAGCAGTGAAAGAGGCGTTACCGGGGAGCTGTTTTTT
TRBV28,many,TRBJ1-5,NA,CASRYTQRSNQPQHF,TGTGCCAGCAGATATACACAGAGGAGCAATCAGCCCCAGCATTTT
TRBV12-3/TRBV12-4,many,TRBJ2-2,TRBD1,CASSPRQGWTGELFF,TGTGCCAGCAGCCCTCGACAGGGGTGGACCGGGGAGCTGTTTTTT
TRBV19,NA,TRBJ1-1,NA,CASSPRSDEAFF,TGTGCCAGTAGTCCCCGGAGCGATGAAGCTTTCTTT
TRBV6-1,NA,TRBJ1-5,NA,CASSEDTAPWPQHF,TGTGCCAGCAGTGAAGACACAGCGCCGTGGCCCCAGCATTTT
TRBV19,few,TRBJ2-2,NA,CASTRTSYTGELFF,TGTGCCAGTACCCGCACTAGTTACACCGGGGAGCTGTTTTTT
TRBV3-1,few,TRBJ2-7,TRBD1,CASSQPGQGGYEQYF,TGTGCCAGCAGCCAACCGGGACAGGGTGGTTACGAGCAGTACTTC
TRBV2,many,TRBJ2-2,NA,CATDPLVGENTGELFF,TGTGCCACCGACCCACTTGTGGGGGAGAACACCGGGGAGCTGTTTTTT
TRBV6-2/TRBV6-3,many,TRBJ2-3,NA,CASSKGLSSGTDTQYF,TGTGCCAGCAGTAAAGGGCTTAGCTCCGGCACAGATACGCAGTATTTT
TRBV18,NA,TRBJ1-1,TRBD1,CASSPGQGFTEAFF,TGTGCCAGCTCACCAGGACAGGGGTTCACTGAAGCTTTCTTT
TRBV7-3,NA,TRBJ2-7,NA,CASSLTFGQTYEQYF,TGTGCCAGCAGCTTAACGTTCGGGCAGACCTACGAGCAGTACTTC
TRBV27,many,TRBJ1-4,NA,CASSLRRGAKLFF,TGTGCCAGCAGTTTACGGCGGGGTGCCAAACTGTTTTTT
TRBV30,NA,TRBJ2-2,NA,CAWSVQGSTGELFF,TGTGCCTGGAGTGTACAAGGGAGTACCGGGGAGCTGTTTTTT
TRBV20-1,NA,TRBJ2-1,NA,CSAYFRDSAGNEQFF,TGCAGTGCTTACTTCCGGGACAGTGCGGGGAATGAGCAGTTCTTC
TRBV9,few,TRBJ2-1,TRBD2,CASSVGPHGLAGVNEQFF,TGTGCCAGCAGCGTAGGTCCCCATGGACTAGCGGGAGTCAATGAGCAGTTCTTC
TRBV30,few,TRBJ2-5,NA,CAWSLQETQYF,TGTGCCTGGAGTTTGCAAGAGACCCAGTACTTC
TRBV24-1,many,TRBJ2-2,NA,CATSDRLAKNTGELFF,TGTGCCACCAGTGACCGCCTAGCGAAGAACACCGGGGAGCTGTTTTTT
TRBV5-6,many,TRBJ1-1,TRBD1,CASSLDRGATEAFF,TGTGCCAGCAGCTTGGACAGGGGAGCTACTGAAGCTTTCTTT
TRBV5-4,few,TRBJ1-2,NA,CASSPPSGVGGYGYTF,TGTGCCAGCAGCCCACCTTCGGGGGTAGGGGGGTATGGCTACACCTTC
TRBV12-3/TRBV12-4,many,TRBJ1-5,NA,CASSWGGNQPQHF,TGTGCCAGCAGTTGGGGGGGGAATCAGCCCCAGCATTTT
TRBV28,many,TRBJ1-2,NA,CASLRGASGLGGYTF,TGTGCCAGCTTGCGGGGGGCGTCGGGCTTGGGTGGCTACACCTTC
TRBV20-1,NA,TRBJ1-4,NA,CSAQRGGGGYEKLFF,TGCAGTGCCCAGAGGGGGGGGGGCGGATATGAAAAACTGTTTTTT
TRBV27,many,TRBJ1-1,NA,CASSQNRALTNTEAFF,TGTGCCAGCAGTCAAAACAGGGCTCTAACGAACACTGAAGCTTTCTTT
TRBV11-2,NA,TRBJ2-3,NA,CASSFVPLTDTQYF,TGTGCCAGCAGCTTTGTCCCACTCACAGATACGCAGTATTTT
TRBV20-1,NA,TRBJ1-4,NA,CSAHGGSLEKLFF,TGCAGTGCTCACGGGGGGTCCTTGGAAAAACTGTTTTTT
TRBV6-1,many,TRBJ2-1,TRBD2,CASSQAGGVYNEQFF,TGTGCCAGCAGTCAAGCGGGGGGGGTTTACAATGAGCAGTTCTTC
TRBV9,few,TRBJ1-2,TRBD1,CASSKGQANYGYTF,TGTGCCAGCAGCAAGGGACAGGCTAACTATGGCTACACCTTC
TRBV2,many,TRBJ1-5,NA,CASSYQGMVNQPQHF,TGTGCCAGCAGTTATCAAGGGATGGTGAATCAGCCCCAGCATTTT
TRBV18,NA,TRBJ2-1,NA,CASSDGSSGNEQFF,TGTGCCAGCTCGGACGGGAGCTCGGGCAATGAGCAGTTCTTC